The clone carrying this T cell receptor (beta chain) appeared once. Germline V gene lookup returns CDR1 LGHNA and CDR2 YSLEER. V dropped 4 bases and J dropped 5; count of bases not matched to a gene: 3. The CDR3 runs 14 residues. Repertoires were generated with immunoSEQ multiplex PCR, while TCRdb's copy carries only in-frame clones and drops some. The sample consists of 35,000 to 45,000 clones, approximately 80% of them appearing once. Tumor samples were taken before definitive surgery or chemotherapy. The sample is drawn from a study of high-grade serous ovarian cancer treatment subgroups. This TCR derives from a human donor with high-grade serous ovarian cancer. The chain carries TRBV4-3 and TRBJ2-7; 12 nucleotides agree with TRBD1. The material sequenced was tumor tissue. The CDR3 here is CASSRGTGGDEQYF. CDR3 sequence (DNA): TGCGCCAGCAGCCGAGGGACAGGGGGCGACGAGCAGTACTTC.